This TCR beta chain comes out of a study of T cells in Graves' hyperthyroidism and ophthalmopathy. Germline V lookup: CDR1 SGHAT, CDR2 FQNNGV. CDR3 length equals 16 residues. The V end was cut by 5 bases, the J end by 2 bases, with 19 bases between. This clonotype was seen a handful of times. There were TCR beta CDR3 regions amplified from RNA transcripts. First-round RT-PCR targeting the TCR CDR3 was performed with the HTBI primer set. TCRdb reprocessed the multiplex PCR reads with MiXCR, giving one entry per CDR3 protein. This table holds approximately 480,000 distinct CDR3 sequences, roughly 20% found once. Out of over 7.5 ml of fresh peripheral blood came the PBMCs.

The sample was blood. The chain joins TRBV11-2 to TRBJ2-7; no firm D call. The TCR originated in a man between 18 and 29 years old with Graves' hyperthyroidism. The CDR3 coding sequence is TGTGCCAGCAGCCTCCCGACGGATTCCCCCCCCTACGAGCAGTACTTC. Protein: CASSLPTDSPPYEQYF.